The following is a TCR beta chain sequence with its context. What it recognizes is unknown. The treatment: about 20 received Ad26.COV2.S at low or high dose, single or two shots; 5 received placebo; per-sample allocation not given. The samples were gathered on day 63 after the first injection of vaccine or placebo. The assay was immunoSEQ multiplex PCR, and TCRdb's table has in-frame clones only and misses some. The table includes some 330,000 clones, roughly 90% detected once. CDR3 size: 16 residues. Germline V CDR1 and CDR2: KGHSH, LQKENI. Trimming pared 0 bases from V and 0 bases from J, leaving 9 bases between. These data are taken from a study of Ad26.COV2.S vaccination and SARS-CoV-2 variants. About the study: Ad26.COV2.S was injected intramuscularly once or twice, 56 days apart. General study results and limits: Vaccine and placebo recipients had comparable breadth of non-spike TCRs. Substantial response breadth was reportedly seen for spike-specific CD8+ and CD4+ T cells after vaccination. People who got the vaccine had more spike-specific TCR breadth than people who got placebo.

The chain carries TRBV18 and TRBJ2-4, with no clear D. The sequenced sample was peripheral blood, obtained in a trial of Ad26.COV2.S vaccine versus placebo. The TCR was taken from a person between 18 and 65 years old who received the Ad26.COV2.S COVID-19 vaccine or a placebo. CDR3 sequence: CASSPPSATAKNIQYF. CDR3 bases: TGTGCCAGCTCACCACCCTCGGCGACAGCCAAAAACATTCAGTACTTC.